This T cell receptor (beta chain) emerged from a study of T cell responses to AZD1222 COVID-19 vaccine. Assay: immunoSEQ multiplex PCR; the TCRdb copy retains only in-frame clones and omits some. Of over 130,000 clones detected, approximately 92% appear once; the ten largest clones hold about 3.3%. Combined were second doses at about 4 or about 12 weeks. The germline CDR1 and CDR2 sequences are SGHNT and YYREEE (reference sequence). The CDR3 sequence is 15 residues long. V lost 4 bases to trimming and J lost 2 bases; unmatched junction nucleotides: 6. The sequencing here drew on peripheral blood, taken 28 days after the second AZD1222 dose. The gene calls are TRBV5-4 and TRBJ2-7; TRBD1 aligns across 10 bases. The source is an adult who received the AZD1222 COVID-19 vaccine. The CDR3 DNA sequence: TGTGCCAGCAGCCCTTCCGGGACAGGGGCCTACGAGCAGTACTTC. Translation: CASSPSGTGAYEQYF.